These 8 T cell receptor beta chains were all obtained from the same sample, sequenced in a study of blood T cell repertoires in COVID-19. Produced via immunoSEQ multiplex PCR; TCRdb's table is partial and in-frame only. The sample gives about 490,000 clones, roughly 85% of which show up once; roughly 3.2% is in the top ten. The sequencing input was peripheral blood. The receptor source for this set is a human donor in a cohort sampled during active COVID-19.

V is TRBV14 and J is TRBJ2-3; weak D call: TRBD1 (6 bases). The CDR3 has 15 amino acids. Germline CDR1 is SGHDN and CDR2 is FVKESK. V lost 0 bases, J lost 8 bases, and 15 bases lay in between. Here the CDR3 DNA reads TGTGCCAGCAGCCAAGAGGGGGCGGGCGAGGGTACGCAGTATTTT. Encoded protein: CASSQEGAGEGTQYF.

The V gene is TRBV27, the J gene TRBJ1-1, with 9 bases that match TRBD1. The ends lost 6 bases at V and 5 bases at J; junction bases unmatched: 7. From germline, CDR1 is MNHEY and CDR2 SMNVEV (reference sequence). The CDR3 length is 14 residues. CDR3 sequence: CASSYRGQGTEAFF. In DNA form, the CDR3 reads TGTGCCAGCAGCTACAGGGGGCAGGGGACTGAAGCTTTCTTT.

The chain recombines TRBV7-9 with TRBJ2-2; no reliable D call. The CDR3 spans 15 residues. Trimming shortened V by 6 bases and J by 0 bases, and 11 bases separated the two germline ends. CDR1 is SEHNR, CDR2 FQNEAQ, per germline (reference sequence). CDR3 in amino acids: CASSALAANTGELFF. CDR3 sequence (DNA): TGTGCCAGCAGTGCCTTGGCAGCGAACACCGGGGAGCTGTTTTTT.

This sequence joins TRBV28 and TRBJ1-4; 7 bases are shared with TRBD1. The CDR3 runs 15 residues. With V trimmed by 6 bases and J by 2 bases, 6 bases remained unmatched. Germline CDR1 is MDHEN and CDR2 is SYDVKM. CDR3 sequence: CASSPQGRTNEKLFF. CDR3 nucleotide sequence: TGTGCCAGCAGCCCACAGGGGCGGACTAATGAAAAACTGTTTTTT.

The rearrangement uses TRBV29-1 and TRBJ2-4; TRBD1 agrees at 7 bases. Per germline, CDR1 SQVTM and CDR2 ANQGSEA. J was trimmed by 1 base and V by 7 bases; bases with no gene match: 4. The CDR3 loop spans 13 amino acids. CDR3 amino acids: CSAVQGAKNIQYF. The CDR3 nucleotides read TGCAGCGCGGTACAGGGGGCCAAAAACATTCAGTACTTC.

The chain is built from TRBV27 and TRBJ1-4; D might be TRBD1 (6 bases). Germline lookup yields CDR1 MNHEY and CDR2 SMNVEV (reference sequence). With 5 bases removed from V and 6 bases from J, the gap between germline ends came to 13 bases. The CDR3 has 14 amino acids. The CDR3 is CASSVQGNDEKLFF. CDR3 coding DNA: TGTGCCAGCAGTGTACAGGGTAATGATGAAAAACTGTTTTTT.

The chain couples TRBV25-1 to TRBJ2-2; TRBD1 matches 7 bases. CDR3 size: 16 residues. With 3 bases clipped from V and 2 bases from J, the junction kept 6 bases outside the gene matches. Germline loops: CDR1 MGHDK, CDR2 SYGVNS. The CDR3 reads CASSELGGVNTGELFF. CDR3 in DNA: TGTGCCAGCAGTGAGTTAGGGGGCGTTAACACCGGGGAGCTGTTTTTT. The complete variable domain, with remaining parts taken from reference TRBV25-1 and TRBJ2-2, reads EADIYQTPRYLVIGTGKKITLECSQTMGHDKMYWYQQDPGMELHLIHYSYGVNSTEKGDLSSESTVSRIRTEHFPLTLESARPSHTSQYLCASSELGGVNTGELFFGEGSRLTVL.

This chain connects TRBV6-5 to TRBJ1-2, with 8 bases lining up with TRBD1. The junction had 7 bases not matched to a gene; V was cut back by 9 bases and J by 4 bases. The germline V gene encodes CDR1 MNHEY and CDR2 SVGAGI. The CDR3 totals 13 residues. CDR3 region: CASGQGESYGYTF. In DNA, the CDR3 is TGTGCCAGTGGACAGGGAGAATCCTATGGCTACACCTTC.